The 2 T cell receptor beta chains below were found in one sample sequenced in a study of human T cells and chemical hapten exposure (dated by TCRdb to the early 2020s). The time point label, as the study defines it: patch test 3, about 24 weeks after DPC sensitization. The treatment or condition label corresponds to: therapeutic diphenylcyclopropenone sensitization with weekly scalp DPC. The receptor library was made with RACE. The reads were generated on a NextSeq 500. TCRdb reprocessing: public reads trimmed at Q25 with fastp, clones called with MiXCR, in-frame beta chains kept. Identical CDR3 proteins give one entry, which carries the most common genes and DNA. This sample is represented by more than 45,000 distinct CDR3 sequences; roughly 12% of them were singletons. Together, the top ten hold 2.4% of the sample. This specimen consisted of whole blood, obtained in connection with sensitization to the hapten diphenylcyclopropenone (DPC). Receptors originate from a man aged 25 to 45 with alopecia areata. Some clones in this sample may be carry-over from other donors' samples.

The V call is TRBV9, the J call TRBJ2-3, with 9 bases identical to TRBD1. J lost 1 base, V lost 3 bases, and 12 bases had no gene match. Germline CDR1 reads SGDLS; CDR2 reads YYNGEE. The CDR3 runs to 18 residues. This CDR3 reads CASSAFRRGDRGTDTQYF. CDR3 sequence (DNA): TGTGCCAGCAGCGCCTTTAGGAGGGGGGACAGGGGCACAGATACGCAGTATTTT.

This clonotype was seen many times. The chain is built from TRBV21-1 and TRBJ1-3; whether TRBD1, the table's D call, matches the DNA was not checked. TRBV21-1 is assigned pseudogene status. CDR3 size: 16 residues. CDR3 protein: CASSPLGGLTGNTIYF. The CDR3 bases are TGTGCCAGCAGCCCCCTTGGGGGCCTAACTGGAAACACCATATATTTT.